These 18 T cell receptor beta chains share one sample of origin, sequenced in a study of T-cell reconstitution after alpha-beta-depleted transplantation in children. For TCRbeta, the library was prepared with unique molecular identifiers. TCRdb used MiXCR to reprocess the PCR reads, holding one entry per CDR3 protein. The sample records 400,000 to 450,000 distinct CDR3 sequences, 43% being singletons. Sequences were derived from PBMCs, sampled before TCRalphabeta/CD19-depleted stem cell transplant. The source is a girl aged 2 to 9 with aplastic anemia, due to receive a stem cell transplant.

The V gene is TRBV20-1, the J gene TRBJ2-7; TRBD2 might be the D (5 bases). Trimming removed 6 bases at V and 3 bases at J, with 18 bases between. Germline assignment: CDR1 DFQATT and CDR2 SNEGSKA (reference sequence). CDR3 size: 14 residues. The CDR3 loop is CSAAVGAEHYEQYF. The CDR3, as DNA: TGCAGTGCCGCAGTTGGAGCGGAACACTACGAGCAGTACTTC.

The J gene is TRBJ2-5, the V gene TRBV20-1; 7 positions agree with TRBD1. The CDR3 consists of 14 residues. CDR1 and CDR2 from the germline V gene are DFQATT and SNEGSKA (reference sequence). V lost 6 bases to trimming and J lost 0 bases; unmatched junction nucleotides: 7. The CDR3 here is CSAPGQLYQETQYF. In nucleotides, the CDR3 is TGCAGTGCCCCGGGACAGTTGTACCAAGAGACCCAGTACTTC.

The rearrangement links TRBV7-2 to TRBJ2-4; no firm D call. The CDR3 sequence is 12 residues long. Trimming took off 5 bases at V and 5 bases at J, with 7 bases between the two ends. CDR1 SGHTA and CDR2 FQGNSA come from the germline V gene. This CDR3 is CASSNRENIQYF. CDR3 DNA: TGTGCCAGCAGCAACAGAGAAAACATTCAGTACTTC.

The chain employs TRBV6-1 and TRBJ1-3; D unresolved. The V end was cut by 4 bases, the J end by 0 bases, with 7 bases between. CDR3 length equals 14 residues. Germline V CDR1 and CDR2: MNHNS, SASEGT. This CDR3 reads CASSVYGSGNTIYF. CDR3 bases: TGTGCCAGCAGTGTATACGGCTCTGGAAACACCATATATTTT.

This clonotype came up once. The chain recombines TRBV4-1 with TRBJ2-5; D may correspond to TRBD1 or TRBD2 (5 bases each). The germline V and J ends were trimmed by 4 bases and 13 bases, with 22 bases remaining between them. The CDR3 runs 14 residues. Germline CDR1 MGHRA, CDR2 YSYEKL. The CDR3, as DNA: TGCGCCAGCAGCCCGCGTGACACGGGGCGAACTCGGTACTTC. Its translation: CASSPRDTGRTRYF.

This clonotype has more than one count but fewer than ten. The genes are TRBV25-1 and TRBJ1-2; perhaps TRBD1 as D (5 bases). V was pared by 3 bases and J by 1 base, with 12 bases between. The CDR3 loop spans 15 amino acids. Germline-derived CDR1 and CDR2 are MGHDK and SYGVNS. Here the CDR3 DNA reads TGTGCCAGCAGTGAGCAGGGAAAAAATAACTATGGCTACACCTTC. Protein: CASSEQGKNNYGYTF.

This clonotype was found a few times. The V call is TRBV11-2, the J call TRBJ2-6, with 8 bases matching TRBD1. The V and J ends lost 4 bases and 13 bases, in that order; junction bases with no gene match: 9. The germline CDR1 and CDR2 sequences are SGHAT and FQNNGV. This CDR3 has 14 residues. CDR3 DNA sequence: TGTGCCAGCAGCTCGATCGGACAGGGTAATGTCCTGACTTTC. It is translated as CASSSIGQGNVLTF.

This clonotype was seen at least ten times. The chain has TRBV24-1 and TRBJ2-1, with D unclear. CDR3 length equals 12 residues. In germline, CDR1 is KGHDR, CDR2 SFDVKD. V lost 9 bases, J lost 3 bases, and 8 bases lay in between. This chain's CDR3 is CATGRNYNEQFF. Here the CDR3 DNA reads TGTGCCACCGGACGGAACTACAATGAGCAGTTCTTC.

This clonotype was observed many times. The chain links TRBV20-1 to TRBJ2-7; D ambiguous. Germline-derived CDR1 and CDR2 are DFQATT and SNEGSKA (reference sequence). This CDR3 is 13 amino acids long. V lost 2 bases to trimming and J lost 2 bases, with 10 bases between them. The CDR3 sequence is CSARLDGAYEQYF. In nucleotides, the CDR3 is TGCAGTGCTAGACTCGACGGAGCCTACGAGCAGTACTTC.

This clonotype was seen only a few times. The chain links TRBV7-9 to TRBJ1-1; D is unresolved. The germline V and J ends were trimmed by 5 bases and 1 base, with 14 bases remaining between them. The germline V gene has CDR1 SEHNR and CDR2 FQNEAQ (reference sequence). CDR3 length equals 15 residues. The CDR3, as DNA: TGTGCCAGCAGCCCGACTGGGTTGTCGAACACTGAAGCTTTCTTT. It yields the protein CASSPTGLSNTEAFF.

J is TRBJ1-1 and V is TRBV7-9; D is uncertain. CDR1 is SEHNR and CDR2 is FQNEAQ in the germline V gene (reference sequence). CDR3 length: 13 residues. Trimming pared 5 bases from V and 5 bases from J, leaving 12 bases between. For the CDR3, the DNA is TGTGCCAGCAGCCCCCCCGCGGGAACTGAAGCTTTCTTT. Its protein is CASSPPAGTEAFF. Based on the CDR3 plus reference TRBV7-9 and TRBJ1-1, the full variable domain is DTGVSQNPRHKITKRGQNVTFRCDPISEHNRLYWYRQTLGQGPEFLTYFQNEAQLEKSRLLSDRFSAERPKGSFSTLEIQRTEQGDSAMYLCASSPPAGTEAFFGQGTRLTVV.

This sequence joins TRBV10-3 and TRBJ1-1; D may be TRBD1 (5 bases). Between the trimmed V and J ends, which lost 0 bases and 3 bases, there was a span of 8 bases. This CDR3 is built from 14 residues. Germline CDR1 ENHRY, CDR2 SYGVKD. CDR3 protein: CAISESGVDTEAFF. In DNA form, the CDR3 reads TGTGCCATCAGTGAGTCGGGGGTCGACACTGAAGCTTTCTTT.

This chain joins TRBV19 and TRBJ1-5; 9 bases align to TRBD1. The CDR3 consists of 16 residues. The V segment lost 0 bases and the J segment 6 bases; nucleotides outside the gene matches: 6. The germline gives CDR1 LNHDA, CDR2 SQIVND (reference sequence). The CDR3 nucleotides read TGTGCCAGTAGTATAGACGGAGGGACAGGGAGTCAGCCCCAGCATTTT. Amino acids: CASSIDGGTGSQPQHF.

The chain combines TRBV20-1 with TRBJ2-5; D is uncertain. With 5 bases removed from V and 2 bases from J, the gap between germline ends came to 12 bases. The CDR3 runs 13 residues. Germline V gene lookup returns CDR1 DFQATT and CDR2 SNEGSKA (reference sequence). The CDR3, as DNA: TGCAGTGCTGCCCTTAACGGACAAGAGACCCAGTACTTC. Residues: CSAALNGQETQYF.

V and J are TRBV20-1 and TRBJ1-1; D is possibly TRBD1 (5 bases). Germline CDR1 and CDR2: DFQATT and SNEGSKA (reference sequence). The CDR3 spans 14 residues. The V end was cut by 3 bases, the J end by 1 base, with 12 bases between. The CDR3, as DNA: TGCAGTGCTAGGGTATTGGGGACGAACACTGAAGCTTTCTTT. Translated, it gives CSARVLGTNTEAFF.

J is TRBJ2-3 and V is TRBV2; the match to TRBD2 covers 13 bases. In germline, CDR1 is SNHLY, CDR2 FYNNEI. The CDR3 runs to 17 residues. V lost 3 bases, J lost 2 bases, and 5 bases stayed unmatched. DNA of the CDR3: TGTGCCAGCAGTGACTTAGGACTAGCGGGGGACACAGATACGCAGTATTTT. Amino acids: CASSDLGLAGDTDTQYF.

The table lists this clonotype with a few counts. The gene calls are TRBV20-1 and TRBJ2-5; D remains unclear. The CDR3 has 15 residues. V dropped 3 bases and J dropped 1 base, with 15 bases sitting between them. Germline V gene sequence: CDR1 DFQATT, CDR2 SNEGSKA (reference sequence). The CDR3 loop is CSASEAPDGQETQYF. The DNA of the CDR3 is TGCAGTGCTAGCGAAGCCCCAGACGGCCAAGAGACCCAGTACTTC.

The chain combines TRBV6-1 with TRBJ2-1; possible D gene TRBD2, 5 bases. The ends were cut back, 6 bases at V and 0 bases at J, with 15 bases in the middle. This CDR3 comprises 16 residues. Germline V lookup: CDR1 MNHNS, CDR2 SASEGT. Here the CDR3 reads CASSLDFYSSYNEQFF. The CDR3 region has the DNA TGTGCCAGCAGCCTGGACTTTTACAGCTCCTACAATGAGCAGTTCTTC.